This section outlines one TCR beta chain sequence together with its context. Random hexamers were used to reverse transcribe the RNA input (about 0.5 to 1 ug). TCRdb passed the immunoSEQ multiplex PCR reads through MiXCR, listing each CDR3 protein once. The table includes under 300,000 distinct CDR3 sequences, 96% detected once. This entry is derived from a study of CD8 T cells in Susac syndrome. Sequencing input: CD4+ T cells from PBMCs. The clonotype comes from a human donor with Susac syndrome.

The CDR3 region is CASSPSAAGMNTEAFF. CDR3 DNA sequence: TGTGCCAGCAGCCCCAGCGCCGCCGGCATGAACACTGAAGCTTTCTTT. The V call is TRBV11-1, the J call TRBJ1-1; unclear D gene. This CDR3 has 16 residues. Trimming pared 5 bases from V and 0 bases from J, leaving 16 bases between. The germline CDR1 and CDR2 sequences are SGHAT and FQDESV (reference sequence).